The following is a T cell receptor beta chain sequence with its context. This clone was recorded a few times. What this receptor recognizes is not known. The gene names and germline sequences given are murine. The read is 1 residue too short to cover the CDR3 end, so that end is filled in from the germline J gene. The library was generated by the immunoSEQ multiplex PCR assay. Adaptive Biotechnologies performed TCRbeta CDR3 sequencing at survey depth and reported CDR3 sequences, V/J genes, productive frequency, and template counts. Amplification of TCR beta CDR3 regions was performed from genomic DNA rather than from RNA. As for the original processing: Jensen-Shannon divergence served to quantify pairwise repertoire overlap between tissues, with 0 meaning identical and 1 meaning complete divergence. Tissues were clustered by single-linkage agglomerative hierarchical clustering of pairwise JSD values and displayed as dendrograms. GLIPH2 was run on all patient samples with simulation_depth 1000, kmer_min_depth 3, cdr3_length_cutoff 8, keeping groups with more than two unique CDR3s. A standardized tissue-overlap score was calculated by extrapolating Jaccard GLIPH-group overlap across patients to a standard repertoire size of 1000 clones. Linear mixed-effect models, with tissue as a fixed effect and individual as a random effect, were used to test how diversity related to clinical or experimental variables. As stored in TCRdb, this immuneACCESS dataset retains in-frame rearrangements with V and J assigned. A fraction of the clones does not appear; measured against another copy, unresolved V genes explain less than half of the discrepancy, and the remainder lacks a known reason. V and J calls and clone size are given by that table; D and trimming were obtained from the DNA. A total of 2,900 or so clones appear in this sample, around 45% of them only once. The leading ten clones occupy under 40% of the sample.

This record comes from a study of tissue T cells after allogeneic stem cell transplantation (dated 2022 in TCRdb). In terms of the full investigation: The study profiled TCR beta repertoires in many tissues obtained from research autopsies of patients with and without GVHD, and also in mouse models of GVHD. The human arm was a prospective observational study without blinding or randomization. What the research found in general, with its limitations: Sampling depth was acknowledged as a limitation, and the patient cohort was both small and clinically heterogeneous. Only a few T cell clones appeared in more than one patient, yet motif-based clustering showed tissue-specific repertoire signatures that were shared between patients. The study did not establish which tissue TCRs were alloreactive or antigen-specific, and some clones may have been host cells that persisted. Within patients, how anatomically similar tissues were was a major factor shaping TCR repertoire composition, regardless of disease or transplant status. In both patients and mice, only a limited portion of the TCR repertoire detected in tissues was captured by blood and spleen T cells.

The time point label, as the study defines it: mouse harvest day 14 after allogeneic transplant. Each mouse graft consisted of 10^7 T-cell-depleted bone marrow cells plus 10^6 splenic CD5+ T cells and was given by tail vein injection. A major MHC-mismatch B6 (H2b) into BALB/c (H2d) model was used to model mouse GVHD, and tissues were profiled at day 7 or 14. On day 7 or 14 post-transplant, mouse tissues and retro-orbital blood were harvested with separate sterile tools for each animal, and livers were flushed beforehand. Before genomic DNA isolation with the DNeasy Blood & Tissue Kit, mouse tissues were minced with razor blades in buffered saline. V loses 5 bases of germline sequence and J loses 6 bases, and the interval between the two ends is 12 bases. CDR1 SGHDT and CDR2 FRDEAV are derived from the germline V gene. From the cysteine up to the phenylalanine, the CDR3 has a length of 14 residues. Shown are 39 bases from within the CDR3, in frame from base 1.

The chain links TRBV14 with TRBJ1-6; TRBD1 is a possible D gene, resting on 6 matching bases. TRBJ1-6 is sorted into the ORF group, with uncertain function. This clonotype was sampled from a female BALB/c mouse given C57BL/6 T cells with graft-versus-host disease after an allogeneic hematopoietic cell transplant. Sequences were obtained from gut tissue. CDR3 bases read: TGTGCCAGCAGACACAGAGGGGGTAATTCGCCCCTCTAC. Its amino acids are CASRHRGGNSPLY. The full CDR3 protein reads CASRHRGGNSPLYF.